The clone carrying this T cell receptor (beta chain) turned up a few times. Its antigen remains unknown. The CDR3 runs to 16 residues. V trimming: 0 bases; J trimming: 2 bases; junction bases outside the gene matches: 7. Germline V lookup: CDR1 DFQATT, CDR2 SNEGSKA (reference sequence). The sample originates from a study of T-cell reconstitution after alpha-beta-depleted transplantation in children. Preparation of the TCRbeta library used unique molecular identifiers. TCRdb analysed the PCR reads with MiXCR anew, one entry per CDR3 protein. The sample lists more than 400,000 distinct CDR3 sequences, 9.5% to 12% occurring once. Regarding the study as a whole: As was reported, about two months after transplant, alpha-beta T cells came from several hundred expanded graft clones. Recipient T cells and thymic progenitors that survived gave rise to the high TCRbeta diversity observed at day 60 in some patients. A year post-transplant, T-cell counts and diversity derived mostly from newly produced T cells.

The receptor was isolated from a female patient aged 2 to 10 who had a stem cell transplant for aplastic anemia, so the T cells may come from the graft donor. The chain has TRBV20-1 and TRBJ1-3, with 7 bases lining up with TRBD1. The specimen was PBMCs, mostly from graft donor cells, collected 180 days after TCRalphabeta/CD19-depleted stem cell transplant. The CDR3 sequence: CSARDLSQGAGNTIYF. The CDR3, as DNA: TGCAGTGCTAGAGATCTAAGTCAGGGGGCTGGAAACACCATATATTTT.